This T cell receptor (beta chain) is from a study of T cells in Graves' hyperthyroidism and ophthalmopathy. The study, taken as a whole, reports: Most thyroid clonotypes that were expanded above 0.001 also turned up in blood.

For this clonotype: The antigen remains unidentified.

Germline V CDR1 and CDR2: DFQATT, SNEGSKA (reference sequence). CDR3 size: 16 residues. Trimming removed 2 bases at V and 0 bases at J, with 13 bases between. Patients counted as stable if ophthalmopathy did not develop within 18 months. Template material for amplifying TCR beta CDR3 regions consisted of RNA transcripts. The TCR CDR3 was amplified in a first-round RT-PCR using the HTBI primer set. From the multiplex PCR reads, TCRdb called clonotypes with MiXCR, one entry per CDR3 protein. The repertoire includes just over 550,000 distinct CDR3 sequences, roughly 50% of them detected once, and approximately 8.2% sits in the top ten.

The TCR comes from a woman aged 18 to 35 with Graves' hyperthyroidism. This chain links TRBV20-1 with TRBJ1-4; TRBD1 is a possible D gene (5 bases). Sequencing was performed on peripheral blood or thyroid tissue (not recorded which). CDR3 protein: CSARRLTDTTNEKLFF. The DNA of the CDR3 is TGCAGTGCTAGAAGATTGACGGACACAACTAATGAAAAACTGTTTTTT.